These T cell receptor beta chains were read from a single sample in a study of T cell repertoires in cytomegalovirus infection. One entry per CDR3 protein, called by TCRdb with MiXCR from the reads. Of just over 300,000 distinct CDR3 sequences listed, 17% are singletons. The sample taken for sequencing was PBMCs. The receptors originated from a human donor in good health (CMV status not recorded). Some clones in this sample may be carry-over from other donors' samples. Both conserved end residues are part of each CDR3. A D gene is named only where the DNA matches it firmly. For some rows the clone size is stated as once, few or many, or as a class when expanded; others skip it.

j_call: TRBJ1-4; cdr3_length: 20; v_call: TRBV15; d_call: TRBD1; clone_size: many; cdr3_nt: TGTGCCACCAGCAGAGAATCGCAGGGGGCCTATCTCGCAACTAATGAAAAACTGTTTTTT; cdr3_aa: CATSRESQGAYLATNEKLFF
j_call: TRBJ2-2; cdr3_length: 15; v_call: TRBV6-1; d_call: TRBD1; clone_size: few; cdr3_nt: TGTGCCAGCAGTGTCTTGGGACAGGGGACCGGGGAGCTGTTTTTT; cdr3_aa: CASSVLGQGTGELFF
j_call: TRBJ1-1; cdr3_length: 13; v_call: TRBV19; d_call: TRBD1; clone_size: .; cdr3_nt: TGTGCCAGTAGGGAAACAGGGGGCACTGAAGCTTTCTTT; cdr3_aa: CASRETGGTEAFF
j_call: TRBJ2-1; cdr3_length: 15; v_call: TRBV10-3; d_call: TRBD2; clone_size: .; cdr3_nt: TGTGCCATCAGCGGGACTAGCGGGGACGGCAATGAGCAGTTCTTC; cdr3_aa: CAISGTSGDGNEQFF
j_call: TRBJ1-6; cdr3_length: 13; v_call: TRBV10-3; d_call: .; clone_size: .; cdr3_nt: TGTGCCGTTACGGGGACCTATAATTCACCCCTCCACTTT; cdr3_aa: CAVTGTYNSPLHF
j_call: TRBJ1-4; cdr3_length: 13; v_call: TRBV6-1; d_call: .; clone_size: .; cdr3_nt: TGTGCCAGCAGTAGAGTTAGGGGTGAAAAACTGTTTTTT; cdr3_aa: CASSRVRGEKLFF
j_call: TRBJ2-3; cdr3_length: 17; v_call: TRBV24-1; d_call: .; clone_size: many; cdr3_nt: TGTGCCACCAGTGATCCCGCGGTCAGTGATAGCACAGATACGCAGTATTTT; cdr3_aa: CATSDPAVSDSTDTQYF
j_call: TRBJ1-2; cdr3_length: 13; v_call: TRBV28; d_call: .; clone_size: few; cdr3_nt: TGTGCCCTGTCGGGAGGTGGGGTATATGGCTACACCTTC; cdr3_aa: CALSGGGVYGYTF
j_call: TRBJ1-1; cdr3_length: 13; v_call: TRBV20-1; d_call: .; clone_size: many; cdr3_nt: TGCAGTGCCCCCGACAGCCTGAACACTGAAGCTTTCTTT; cdr3_aa: CSAPDSLNTEAFF
j_call: TRBJ1-1; cdr3_length: 12; v_call: TRBV29-1; d_call: .; clone_size: .; cdr3_nt: TGCAGCGTGAGGTCGGGGTCCGGTGAAGCTTTCTTT; cdr3_aa: CSVRSGSGEAFF
j_call: TRBJ1-4; cdr3_length: 15; v_call: TRBV4-3; d_call: .; clone_size: .; cdr3_nt: TGCGCCAGCAGCCAAGATCTCGGACAACCTTTAGGACTGTTTTTT; cdr3_aa: CASSQDLGQPLGLFF
j_call: TRBJ2-7; cdr3_length: 14; v_call: TRBV7-2; d_call: .; clone_size: .; cdr3_nt: TGTGCCATTACATTCGCGGGGGCGAGAAACGAGCAGTACTTC; cdr3_aa: CAITFAGARNEQYF
j_call: TRBJ2-7; cdr3_length: 12; v_call: TRBV7-6; d_call: .; clone_size: many; cdr3_nt: TGTGCCAGCAGCTCCGCCTTAGGGGAGCAGTACTTC; cdr3_aa: CASSSALGEQYF
j_call: TRBJ2-2; cdr3_length: 15; v_call: TRBV7-2; d_call: TRBD2; clone_size: once; cdr3_nt: TGTGCCAGCAGCTTCGCGGGGGGCCAGATCGGGGAGCTGTTTTTT; cdr3_aa: CASSFAGGQIGELFF
j_call: TRBJ1-2; cdr3_length: 14; v_call: TRBV7-9; d_call: .; clone_size: many; cdr3_nt: TGTGCCAGCAGCCCCATCCCAGGGAATAATGGCTACACCTTC; cdr3_aa: CASSPIPGNNGYTF
j_call: TRBJ2-1; cdr3_length: 16; v_call: TRBV7-9; d_call: .; clone_size: many; cdr3_nt: TGTGCCAGCAGCTTAGTCCGGGACACCTTTATCGATGAGCAGTTCTTC; cdr3_aa: CASSLVRDTFIDEQFF
j_call: TRBJ2-7; cdr3_length: 16; v_call: TRBV7-2; d_call: TRBD1; clone_size: many; cdr3_nt: TGTGCCAGCAGCCTAAATTTGCGGGACAGGGGTTACGAGCAGTACTTC; cdr3_aa: CASSLNLRDRGYEQYF
j_call: TRBJ1-3; cdr3_length: 16; v_call: TRBV5-5; d_call: .; clone_size: .; cdr3_nt: TGTGCCAGCAGTTTTAATGGTGGTTTCTCTGGAAACACCATATATTTT; cdr3_aa: CASSFNGGFSGNTIYF
j_call: TRBJ2-7; cdr3_length: 14; v_call: TRBV12-3/TRBV12-4; d_call: .; clone_size: few; cdr3_nt: TGTGCCAGCAGTACCCAGCGGACCCGCTACGAGCAGTACTTC; cdr3_aa: CASSTQRTRYEQYF
j_call: TRBJ1-2; cdr3_length: 16; v_call: TRBV19; d_call: TRBD1; clone_size: few; cdr3_nt: TGTGCCAGTAGTTCGAACGGCCCGACAGGGAACTATGGCTACACCTTC; cdr3_aa: CASSSNGPTGNYGYTF
j_call: TRBJ1-2; cdr3_length: 17; v_call: TRBV12-3/TRBV12-4; d_call: .; clone_size: .; cdr3_nt: TGTGCCAGCACCCCCCCCGGTTCTCCGGGATTTAACTATGGCTACACCTTC; cdr3_aa: CASTPPGSPGFNYGYTF
j_call: TRBJ1-1; cdr3_length: 11; v_call: TRBV2; d_call: .; clone_size: few; cdr3_nt: TGTGCCAGCAGTGCGACAGGTGTCGCTTTCTTT; cdr3_aa: CASSATGVAFF
j_call: TRBJ1-2; cdr3_length: 14; v_call: TRBV2; d_call: TRBD1; clone_size: .; cdr3_nt: TGTGCCAGCAGCGAACGACAGGGAACCCCTGGCTACACCTTC; cdr3_aa: CASSERQGTPGYTF
j_call: TRBJ2-1; cdr3_length: 17; v_call: TRBV7-2; d_call: .; clone_size: many; cdr3_nt: TGTGCCAGCAGCTTAGGGGGTCTGGCCTCCTCCTACAATGAGCAGTTCTTC; cdr3_aa: CASSLGGLASSYNEQFF
j_call: TRBJ2-1; cdr3_length: 14; v_call: TRBV11-3; d_call: .; clone_size: many; cdr3_nt: TGTGCCAGTAGCCCCCATAGCTCCTACAATGAGCAGTTCTTC; cdr3_aa: CASSPHSSYNEQFF
j_call: TRBJ1-3; cdr3_length: 15; v_call: TRBV7-2; d_call: TRBD1; clone_size: many; cdr3_nt: TGTGCCAGCAGCAAAAGACAGGGGGATGGAAACACCATATATTTT; cdr3_aa: CASSKRQGDGNTIYF
j_call: TRBJ2-5; cdr3_length: 16; v_call: TRBV11-2; d_call: TRBD2; clone_size: few; cdr3_nt: TGTGCCAGCAGTCAAATAGCGGGGGGCCCTCAAGAGACCCAGTACTTC; cdr3_aa: CASSQIAGGPQETQYF
j_call: TRBJ2-5; cdr3_length: 16; v_call: TRBV7-2; d_call: .; clone_size: many; cdr3_nt: TGTGCCAGCAGGGAATTCCCAACAGGGTCGGGGGAGACCCAGTACTTC; cdr3_aa: CASREFPTGSGETQYF
j_call: TRBJ1-4; cdr3_length: 15; v_call: TRBV15; d_call: TRBD1; clone_size: .; cdr3_nt: TGTGCCACCAGCAGAGGGACAGGACAAGTGGAAAAACTGTTTTTT; cdr3_aa: CATSRGTGQVEKLFF
j_call: TRBJ1-1; cdr3_length: 13; v_call: TRBV10-3; d_call: .; clone_size: .; cdr3_nt: TGTGCCATCAGTGAGTTCGGGGGCACTGAAGCTTTCTTT; cdr3_aa: CAISEFGGTEAFF
j_call: TRBJ2-3; cdr3_length: 14; v_call: TRBV4-2; d_call: .; clone_size: .; cdr3_nt: TGTGCCAGCAGCCAAGGGGGGTCCACAGATACGCAGTATTTT; cdr3_aa: CASSQGGSTDTQYF
j_call: TRBJ2-7; cdr3_length: 18; v_call: TRBV11-2; d_call: TRBD1; clone_size: few; cdr3_nt: TGTGCCAGCAGCTTAGAGCGTCCATCCGGGACAGTAGACTACGAGCAGTACTTC; cdr3_aa: CASSLERPSGTVDYEQYF
j_call: TRBJ1-4; cdr3_length: 15; v_call: TRBV5-3; d_call: .; clone_size: .; cdr3_nt: TGTGCCAGCAGCCCATACCCGGGGTCCGAGGAAAAACTGTTTTTT; cdr3_aa: CASSPYPGSEEKLFF
j_call: TRBJ1-2; cdr3_length: 14; v_call: TRBV7-2; d_call: TRBD1; clone_size: many; cdr3_nt: TGTGCCAGCAGGAACCCGGGACAGGGCTATGGCTACACCTTC; cdr3_aa: CASRNPGQGYGYTF
j_call: TRBJ1-5; cdr3_length: 14; v_call: TRBV7-2; d_call: .; clone_size: .; cdr3_nt: TGTGCCAGCAGCTTAGGGGCACTGGGAGGGCCCCAGCATTTT; cdr3_aa: CASSLGALGGPQHF
j_call: TRBJ1-5; cdr3_length: 14; v_call: TRBV19; d_call: .; clone_size: .; cdr3_nt: TGTGCCAGTAGTAATCCTGGGAATTATCAGCCCCAGCATTTT; cdr3_aa: CASSNPGNYQPQHF
j_call: TRBJ2-3; cdr3_length: 16; v_call: TRBV12-3/TRBV12-4; d_call: .; clone_size: many; cdr3_nt: TGTGCCAGCAGTTTAGCGGGGGCGGTTTATACAGATACGCAGTATTTT; cdr3_aa: CASSLAGAVYTDTQYF
j_call: TRBJ2-3; cdr3_length: 16; v_call: TRBV19; d_call: .; clone_size: .; cdr3_nt: TGTGCCAGTAGCTGGACCGGGACGGGTAGCACAGATACGCAGTATTTT; cdr3_aa: CASSWTGTGSTDTQYF
j_call: TRBJ2-5; cdr3_length: 13; v_call: TRBV7-8; d_call: .; clone_size: many; cdr3_nt: TGTGCCAGCATGGAGGACAACCAAGAGACCCAGTACTTC; cdr3_aa: CASMEDNQETQYF
j_call: TRBJ1-5; cdr3_length: 12; v_call: TRBV12-3/TRBV12-4; d_call: .; clone_size: many; cdr3_nt: TGTGCCAGCAGTTTAGGATTTCAGCCCCAGCATTTT; cdr3_aa: CASSLGFQPQHF
j_call: TRBJ2-2; cdr3_length: 15; v_call: TRBV5-1; d_call: TRBD1; clone_size: few; cdr3_nt: TGCGCCAGCAGCCCGGGACAGGGGACACCCGGGGAGCTGTTTTTT; cdr3_aa: CASSPGQGTPGELFF
j_call: TRBJ1-3; cdr3_length: 15; v_call: TRBV7-2; d_call: .; clone_size: many; cdr3_nt: TGTGCCAGCAGCTTAGGGACACTCTCTGGAAACACCATATATTTT; cdr3_aa: CASSLGTLSGNTIYF
j_call: TRBJ2-3; cdr3_length: 16; v_call: TRBV7-2; d_call: .; clone_size: many; cdr3_nt: TGTGCCAGCAGCCGACAGGGCGGAGGGCTCACAGATACGCAGTATTTT; cdr3_aa: CASSRQGGGLTDTQYF
j_call: TRBJ1-4; cdr3_length: 14; v_call: TRBV12-3/TRBV12-4; d_call: .; clone_size: many; cdr3_nt: TGTGCCAGCAGTTTATATCGGGAAGGTGAAAAACTGTTTTTT; cdr3_aa: CASSLYREGEKLFF
j_call: TRBJ2-6; cdr3_length: 13; v_call: TRBV27; d_call: .; clone_size: .; cdr3_nt: TGTGCCAGCAGATTTCCTGGGGCCAACGTCCTGACTTTC; cdr3_aa: CASRFPGANVLTF
j_call: TRBJ2-1; cdr3_length: 15; v_call: TRBV6-5; d_call: .; clone_size: few; cdr3_nt: TGTGCCAGCAGTCCCTCGGGTGGGAGGTGGGATGAGCAGTTCTTC; cdr3_aa: CASSPSGGRWDEQFF
j_call: TRBJ2-3; cdr3_length: 16; v_call: TRBV5-4; d_call: TRBD2; clone_size: .; cdr3_nt: TGTGCCAGCAGCAGAGGGACTAGCGGAAGCACAGATACGCAGTATTTT; cdr3_aa: CASSRGTSGSTDTQYF
j_call: TRBJ1-1; cdr3_length: 15; v_call: TRBV28; d_call: .; clone_size: .; cdr3_nt: TGTGCCAGCAGTTGGATCAGGGAGTTTAACACTGAAGCTTTCTTT; cdr3_aa: CASSWIREFNTEAFF
j_call: TRBJ2-4; cdr3_length: 15; v_call: TRBV28; d_call: TRBD1; clone_size: few; cdr3_nt: TGTGCCAGCAGTTTAGGGTGGGACAGCAAAAACATTCAGTACTTC; cdr3_aa: CASSLGWDSKNIQYF
j_call: TRBJ2-3; cdr3_length: 14; v_call: TRBV2; d_call: .; clone_size: few; cdr3_nt: TGTGCCAGCTCACTTCAGCCAGGCACAGATACGCAGTATTTT; cdr3_aa: CASSLQPGTDTQYF
j_call: TRBJ2-7; cdr3_length: 13; v_call: TRBV11-3; d_call: .; clone_size: few; cdr3_nt: TGTGCCAGCAGCCGGGACACTTCCTACGAGCAGTACTTC; cdr3_aa: CASSRDTSYEQYF
j_call: TRBJ1-5; cdr3_length: 15; v_call: TRBV6-1; d_call: TRBD1; clone_size: many; cdr3_nt: TGTGCCAGCAGTGAATCTCGGGACAGGGGCCAGCCCCAGCATTTT; cdr3_aa: CASSESRDRGQPQHF
j_call: TRBJ2-7; cdr3_length: 14; v_call: TRBV5-4; d_call: .; clone_size: .; cdr3_nt: TGTGCCAGCAGCCCGGAGTCCTCGGTATTCGAGCAGTACTTC; cdr3_aa: CASSPESSVFEQYF
j_call: TRBJ1-6; cdr3_length: 12; v_call: TRBV7-2; d_call: .; clone_size: many; cdr3_nt: TGTGCCAGCAGCTTAGTAGGGTCACCCCTCCACTTT; cdr3_aa: CASSLVGSPLHF
j_call: TRBJ1-1; cdr3_length: 20; v_call: TRBV20-1; d_call: .; clone_size: .; cdr3_nt: TGCAGTGCTAGAGATCTCCTGTCAGGGCGGCCTAGGCGAATGAACACTGAAGCTTTCTTT; cdr3_aa: CSARDLLSGRPRRMNTEAFF